A single sample gave rise to the 20 T cell receptor beta chains below, sequenced in a study of blood T cell repertoires in COVID-19. The data were produced by immunoSEQ multiplex PCR, yet TCRdb's version contains in-frame clones alone and is incomplete. The sample contains 8,000 or so clones, 84% of which appear only once. The sequenced sample consisted of peripheral blood. These receptors all come from a human donor in a cohort sampled during active COVID-19.

This clone was recorded a few times. This chain uses TRBV9 with TRBJ2-3; 9 bases are a match to TRBD2. CDR1 SGDLS and CDR2 YYNGEE come from the germline V gene. Trimming cost V 1 base and J 1 base; bases outside gene matches: 1. The CDR3 is 15 amino acids. The CDR3 sequence is CASSVQRGGTDTQYF. The CDR3 bases are TGTGCCAGCAGCGTACAGCGGGGGGGCACAGATACGCAGTATTTT. Complete variable domain (other parts from reference TRBV9 and TRBJ2-3): DSGVTQTPKHLITATGQRVTLRCSPRSGDLSVYWYQQSLDQGLQFLIQYYNGEERAKGNILERFSAQQFPDLHSELNLSSLELGDSALYFCASSVQRGGTDTQYFGPGTRLTVL.

V and J are TRBV11-3 and TRBJ2-2; D unclear. Germline CDR1 reads SGHNT; CDR2 reads YENEEA. Trimming cost V 7 bases and J 4 bases, with 10 bases left between them. CDR3 length equals 13 residues. CDR3 nucleotide sequence: TGTGCCAGCACCCCTAGTGGCACCGGGGAGCTGTTTTTT. Its protein is CASTPSGTGELFF.

The genes are TRBV6-5 and TRBJ1-1; 9 bases are a match to TRBD1. J gave up 1 base and V 6 bases, and 6 bases lay outside the gene matches. The CDR3 has 15 amino acids. The germline V gene encodes CDR1 MNHEY and CDR2 SVGAGI. The CDR3: CASRKGQGTNTEAFF. CDR3 in DNA: TGTGCCAGCAGAAAAGGACAGGGGACGAACACTGAAGCTTTCTTT.

This chain joins TRBV5-1 and TRBJ2-3; no reliable D call. Trimming shortened V by 4 bases and J by 4 bases, and 16 bases separated the two germline ends. The CDR3 is 15 amino acids. The germline V gene has CDR1 SGHRS and CDR2 YFSETQ. The chain's CDR3 is CASSARPTWPDTQYF. The CDR3 DNA is TGCGCCAGCAGCGCAAGACCGACTTGGCCAGATACGCAGTATTTT. The complete variable domain, with remaining parts taken from reference TRBV5-1 and TRBJ2-3, reads KAGVTQTPRYLIKTRGQQVTLSCSPISGHRSVSWYQQTPGQGLQFLFEYFSETQRNKGNFPGRFSGRQFSNSRSEMNVSTLELGDSALYLCASSARPTWPDTQYFGPGTRLTVL.

J is TRBJ1-2 and V is TRBV20-1, with no clear D. Germline CDR1 and CDR2: DFQATT and SNEGSKA (reference sequence). The CDR3 totals 11 residues. Trimming stripped 6 bases from V and 5 bases from J, with 10 bases between. CDR3 in DNA: TGCAGTGCACCAGACACTTATGGCTACACCTTC. Translating it yields CSAPDTYGYTF.

CDR3 protein: CASSQVQRAAYNEQFF. For the CDR3, the DNA is TGTGCCAGCAGCCAAGTTCAGCGGGCGGCCTACAATGAGCAGTTCTTC. The chain recombines TRBV3-1 (or the pseudogene TRBV3-2) with TRBJ2-1, with D possibly matching TRBD2 (6 bases). Germline CDR1 is LGHDT and CDR2 is YNNKEL (reference sequence). The CDR3 sequence is 16 residues long. Trimming shortened V by 1 base and J by 2 bases, and 12 bases separated the two germline ends.

This clone was found a few times. This chain connects TRBV7-9 to TRBJ2-2; maybe TRBD2 (6 bases). The CDR3 spans 16 residues. Germline CDR1 reads SEHNR; CDR2 reads FQNEAQ (reference sequence). Trimming took off 5 bases at V and 1 base at J, with 14 bases between the two ends. CDR3 amino acids: CASSARGSVNTGELFF. In nucleotides, the CDR3 is TGTGCCAGCAGCGCGCGGGGCTCGGTGAACACCGGGGAGCTGTTTTTT.

The chain has TRBV2 and TRBJ2-1; a possible D gene is TRBD1 (6 bases). Germline loops: CDR1 SNHLY, CDR2 FYNNEI. The CDR3 loop spans 12 amino acids. Trimming pared 5 bases from V and 9 bases from J, leaving 11 bases between. The CDR3 sequence is CASSRDTGEQFF. The CDR3 DNA sequence: TGTGCCAGCAGTAGGGACACGGGTGAGCAGTTCTTC.

The chain links TRBV5-1 to TRBJ2-2; TRBD1 matches 10 bases. Germline CDR1 SGHRS, CDR2 YFSETQ. V was clipped by 3 bases and J by 2 bases; unmatched bases: 4. The CDR3 totals 16 residues. As DNA, the CDR3 is TGCGCCAGCAGCTCCGGGGACAGGGGCAACACCGGGGAGCTGTTTTTT. As protein: CASSSGDRGNTGELFF.

The chain links TRBV7-2 to TRBJ2-3, with D possibly matching TRBD2 (5 bases). Trimming pared 5 bases from V and 3 bases from J, leaving 15 bases between. This CDR3 has 15 amino acids. Germline CDR1 is SGHTA and CDR2 is FQGNSA. The CDR3 nucleotides are TGTGCCAGCAGCCCGGAGGAAGGGCGTACAGATACGCAGTATTTT. Translation: CASSPEEGRTDTQYF.

The chain joins TRBV4-2 to TRBJ2-2; 8 nucleotides align to TRBD1. This CDR3 spans 16 amino acids. Unmatched junction bases numbered 6, after V lost 5 bases and J lost 1 base. Germline lookup yields CDR1 LGHNA and CDR2 YNFKEQ. CDR3 nucleotides: TGTGCCAGCAGCACACCCGGGACAGGGAACACCGGGGAGCTGTTTTTT. It codes for CASSTPGTGNTGELFF.

This chain joins TRBV18 and TRBJ1-1; D might be TRBD1 (6 bases). This CDR3 is built from 14 residues. CDR1 and CDR2 from the germline V gene are KGHSH and LQKENI. V was pared by 6 bases and J by 4 bases, with 15 bases between. The CDR3 here is CASSTVKGGTEAFF. CDR3 sequence (DNA): TGTGCCAGCTCTACGGTTAAAGGGGGCACTGAAGCTTTCTTT.

The V and J genes are TRBV5-1 and TRBJ1-2; tentatively, D is TRBD1 (6 bases). The CDR3 is made up of 18 amino acids. The V and J ends lost 4 bases and 5 bases respectively, with 27 bases between them. Looked up from germline, CDR1 is SGHRS and CDR2 is YFSETQ. CDR3 nucleotides: TGCGCCAGCAGCCCAACGGACAAACAGGGAGTTAAGGAGTATGGCTACACCTTC. It is translated as CASSPTDKQGVKEYGYTF.

This clone was seen only a few times. This chain connects TRBV10-2 to TRBJ2-5, with 12 positions matching TRBD1. Germline V gives CDR1 WSHSY, CDR2 SAAADI. This CDR3 region has 16 residues. The junction had 4 bases not matched to a gene; V was cut back by 0 bases and J by 5 bases. CDR3: CASSESGTGGVETQYF. The DNA for the CDR3 is TGCGCCAGCAGTGAGTCTGGGACAGGGGGCGTTGAGACCCAGTACTTC.

The V gene is TRBV6-2 or TRBV6-3, the J gene TRBJ2-7, with TRBD1 identical over 8 bases. V gave up 6 bases and J gave up 4 bases; unmatched junction bases: 8. CDR1 MNHEY and CDR2 SVGEGT come from the germline V gene. The CDR3 spans 14 residues. The CDR3 DNA reads as TGTGCCAGCAGCCTTACCGGGACAGGATACGAGCAGTACTTC. It codes for CASSLTGTGYEQYF.

V usage is TRBV18 and J usage is TRBJ1-3; D is possibly TRBD1 (6 bases). Germline lookup yields CDR1 KGHSH and CDR2 LQKENI. Deletions cut 3 bases from V and 2 bases from J, with 14 bases between. This CDR3 region has 16 residues. In DNA form, the CDR3 reads TGTGCCAGCTCACCCGGGGGGCCGAAAACTGGAAACACCATATATTTT. Protein product: CASSPGGPKTGNTIYF.

The chain has TRBV6-5 and TRBJ1-1; D gene uncertain. Trimming took 0 bases from V and 6 from J, leaving 11 bases between them. This CDR3 has 14 amino acids. CDR1 and CDR2 from the germline V gene are MNHEY and SVGAGI. CDR3 nucleotide sequence: TGTGCCAGCAGTTACTCGCCGGGGTTGGCTGAAGCTTTCTTT. Its translation is CASSYSPGLAEAFF.

With respect to this clone: At one end the junction does not follow the germline gene, possibly because of a read error. The DNA of the CDR3 is TGTGCCAGCAGGGAAGGGCTAGCGATTACCTACAATGAGCAGTTCTTC. Translated: CASREGLAITYNEQFF. V and J are TRBV6-1 and TRBJ2-1; perhaps TRBD2 as D (6 bases). Per germline, CDR1 MNHNS and CDR2 SASEGT. This CDR3 has 16 amino acids.

V usage is TRBV19 and J usage is TRBJ1-4, with D perhaps TRBD1 (6 bases). The CDR3 runs 13 residues. Germline V gene lookup returns CDR1 LNHDA and CDR2 SQIVND (reference sequence). V dropped 6 bases and J dropped 8 bases, with 13 bases sitting between them. The CDR3 spells CASRGGSFEKLFF. The CDR3 bases are TGTGCCAGTAGAGGGGGTAGCTTCGAAAAACTGTTTTTT.

This clone was found a few times. CDR3 region: CASGAGGEGTSEKLFF. The CDR3 DNA follows: TGTGCTAGTGGGGCCGGAGGGGAGGGAACTAGCGAAAAACTGTTTTTT. The chain is built from TRBV12-5 and TRBJ1-4, with D perhaps TRBD1 (5 bases). CDR3 size: 16 residues. V lost 6 bases and J lost 8, with 22 bases in between. Germline lookup yields CDR1 LGHNT and CDR2 FRNRAP.